The 19 T cell receptor beta chains reported below all come from one sample, sequenced in a study of Graves' ophthalmopathy and Graves' hyperthyroidism. The study amplified TCR beta CDR3 regions using RNA transcripts. RT-PCR was first run with HTBI primers, then multiplex PCR in a second round. TCRdb fed the multiplex PCR reads into MiXCR, producing one record per CDR3 protein. The top ten clones hold about a tenth of a sample with over 450,000 distinct CDR3 sequences, 13% to 15% of them seen once. The sample was blood. These receptors originate from a young woman with Graves' ophthalmopathy.

This clonotype occurred many times. V and J are TRBV4-1 and TRBJ2-7; TRBD1 is a possible D gene (5 bases). Germline V gene lookup returns CDR1 MGHRA and CDR2 YSYEKL. The CDR3 totals 13 residues. The germline V and J ends were trimmed by 5 bases and 4 bases, with 12 bases remaining between them. The CDR3 DNA follows: TGCGCCAGCAGCTCACAGGCCCATTACGAGCAGTACTTC. This translates into CASSSQAHYEQYF.

This clonotype occurred many times. The V call is TRBV11-2, the J call TRBJ2-7; 7 bases line up with TRBD2. The ends lost 0 bases at V and 2 bases at J; junction bases unmatched: 4. CDR1 is SGHAT and CDR2 is FQNNGV in the germline V gene. The CDR3 totals 15 residues. The CDR3 is CASSLEAGEAYEQYF. The CDR3 DNA is TGTGCCAGCAGCTTAGAGGCGGGGGAGGCCTACGAGCAGTACTTC. Together with reference TRBV11-2 and TRBJ2-7, the CDR3 gives the full variable domain: EAGVAQSPRYKIIEKRQSVAFWCNPISGHATLYWYQQILGQGPKLLIQFQNNGVVDDSQLPKDRFSAERLKGVDSTLKIQPAKLEDSAVYLCASSLEAGEAYEQYFGPGTRLTVT.

Many counts were recorded for this clonotype. The chain joins TRBV2 to TRBJ1-2, with 9 positions matching TRBD1. The CDR3 covers 14 residues. Trimming took 6 bases from V and 0 from J; bases not matched to a gene: 2. CDR1 and CDR2 from the germline V gene are SNHLY and FYNNEI. The CDR3 loop is CASRRTGANYGYTF. For the CDR3, the DNA is TGTGCCAGCAGACGGACAGGGGCTAACTATGGCTACACCTTC. Variable domain in full (rest from reference TRBV2 and TRBJ1-2): EPEVTQTPSHQVTQMGQEVILRCVPISNHLYFYWYRQILGQKVEFLVSFYNNEISEKSEIFDDQFSVERPDGSNFTLKIRSTKLEDSAMYFCASRRTGANYGYTFGSGTRLTVV.

This clonotype has a count of ten or more. This chain connects TRBV10-3 to TRBJ1-2, with D unresolved. The CDR3 totals 15 residues. CDR1 and CDR2 from the germline V gene are ENHRY and SYGVKD. V was shortened by 7 bases and J by 0 bases, with 15 bases between the two germline ends. CDR3 bases: TGTGCCATCACTGACGTACGTTTACCTAACTATGGCTACACCTTC. Its protein is CAITDVRLPNYGYTF.

This clonotype came up a few times. The V gene is TRBV15, the J gene TRBJ2-2; no firm D call. This CDR3 is built from 17 residues. CDR1 and CDR2 (germline): LNHNV, YYDKDF (reference sequence). The germline V and J ends were trimmed by 0 bases and 6 bases, with 17 bases remaining between them. The CDR3 loop is CATSRDLSTYEAGELFF. The CDR3 bases are TGTGCCACCAGCAGAGATTTGTCTACCTACGAGGCCGGGGAGCTGTTTTTT.

This clonotype was recorded many times. The J gene is TRBJ1-1, the V gene TRBV19, with D possibly matching TRBD1 (6 bases). CDR3 length: 13 residues. The V gene lost 5 bases and the J gene lost 3 bases, with 10 bases spanning the gap. Germline V CDR1 and CDR2: LNHDA, SQIVND (reference sequence). DNA of the CDR3: TGTGCCAGTAGTCAACAGGGTTACACTGAAGCTTTCTTT. This gives the protein CASSQQGYTEAFF. Variable domain in full (rest from reference TRBV19 and TRBJ1-1): DGGITQSPKYLFRKEGQNVTLSCEQNLNHDAMYWYRQDPGQGLRLIYYSQIVNDFQKGDIAEGYSVSREKKESFPLTVTSAQKNPTAFYLCASSQQGYTEAFFGQGTRLTVV.

Ten or more counts support this clonotype. This chain joins TRBV12-3 or TRBV12-4 and TRBJ1-1; D may be TRBD1 (5 bases). V dropped 1 base and J dropped 4 bases, with 10 bases sitting between them. This CDR3 contains 14 residues. This CDR3 reads CASSLGTGGTEAFF. CDR3 in DNA: TGTGCCAGCAGTTTAGGTACCGGGGGCACTGAAGCTTTCTTT.

This clonotype has at least ten counts. V and J are TRBV30 and TRBJ2-2; perhaps TRBD1 as D (6 bases). In germline, CDR1 is GTSNPN, CDR2 SVGIG (reference sequence). CDR3 length: 15 residues. Between the trimmed V and J ends, which lost 3 bases and 3 bases, there was a span of 14 bases. The CDR3, as DNA: TGTGCCTGGAGGGCAGGGGTGGGGGACACCGGGGAGCTGTTTTTT. Translation: CAWRAGVGDTGELFF.

This clonotype was counted ten times or more. The CDR3 loop reads CASSVSRDRVVTQHF. CDR3 in DNA: TGTGCCAGTAGTGTGTCCCGGGACAGGGTCGTCACCCAGCATTTT. The chain is built from TRBV19 and TRBJ1-5, with 9 bases identical to TRBD1. Germline loops: CDR1 LNHDA, CDR2 SQIVND (reference sequence). V dropped 5 bases and J dropped 11; count of bases not matched to a gene: 13. CDR3 length equals 15 residues. Complete variable domain (other parts from reference TRBV19 and TRBJ1-5): DGGITQSPKYLFRKEGQNVTLSCEQNLNHDAMYWYRQDPGQGLRLIYYSQIVNDFQKGDIAEGYSVSREKKESFPLTVTSAQKNPTAFYLCASSVSRDRVVTQHFGDGTRLSIL.

This clonotype came up many times. This chain connects TRBV6-5 to TRBJ1-1; maybe TRBD1 (6 bases). V lost 1 base, J lost 1 base, and 16 bases lay in between. The CDR3 loop spans 17 amino acids. From germline, CDR1 is MNHEY and CDR2 SVGAGI. The CDR3, as DNA: TGTGCCAGCAGTTACTACAGGGTCGGCCAAAAGAACACTGAAGCTTTCTTT. Translated: CASSYYRVGQKNTEAFF.

This clonotype showed up many times. Lacking the conserved final phenylalanine or tryptophan, this CDR3 likely reflects a read error. The rearrangement links TRBV11-3 to TRBJ2-5, with a tentative D call TRBD2 (6 bases). The CDR3 runs 14 residues. Germline loops: CDR1 SGHNT, CDR2 YENEEA. With 3 bases removed from V and 2 bases from J, the gap between germline ends came to 10 bases. The CDR3: CASSLPRGQETQYS. The CDR3, as DNA: TGTGCCAGCAGCTTGCCGCGGGGACAAGAGACCCAGTACTCC.

This chain joins TRBV2 and TRBJ1-1; D call uncertain. V was trimmed by 6 bases and J by 3 bases, leaving 11 bases between them. CDR1 and CDR2 (germline): SNHLY, FYNNEI. The CDR3 contains 13 residues. CDR3: CASRARGYTEAFF. Here the CDR3 DNA reads TGTGCCAGCAGGGCCCGGGGATACACTGAAGCTTTCTTT.

The J gene is TRBJ1-1, the V gene TRBV9, with D unclear. V dropped 0 bases and J dropped 4 bases, with 10 bases sitting between them. This CDR3 has 14 residues. Germline V gene data show CDR1 as SGDLS and CDR2 as YYNGEE. In nucleotides, the CDR3 is TGTGCCAGCAGCGTAGGTGACTGGGGCACTGAAGCTTTCTTT. Its translation is CASSVGDWGTEAFF.

The chain combines TRBV11-2 with TRBJ2-5; D unresolved. CDR1 SGHAT and CDR2 FQNNGV come from the germline V gene. Trimming cost V 1 base and J 7 bases, with 10 bases left between them. CDR3 length equals 13 residues. The CDR3 loop reads CASSLGGLATQYF. The CDR3 DNA sequence: TGTGCCAGCAGCTTAGGGGGTCTGGCGACCCAGTACTTC.

This clonotype was counted ten times or more. The CDR3 DNA is TGTGCCAGTAGTAAGACCTTCCCAGGGTCCTATAATTCACCCCTCCACTTT. Translating gives CASSKTFPGSYNSPLHF. The chain uses TRBV19 and TRBJ1-6, with D possibly TRBD1 on 5 matching bases. From germline, CDR1 is LNHDA and CDR2 SQIVND (reference sequence). The CDR3 runs 17 residues. Deletions cut 4 bases from V and 1 base from J, with 14 bases between.

V gene TRBV7-2 combines with J gene TRBJ2-4; no reliable D call. Trimming cost V 3 bases and J 0 bases, with 12 bases left between them. Germline V lookup: CDR1 SGHTA, CDR2 FQGNSA. This CDR3 contains 16 residues. In DNA form, the CDR3 reads TGTGCCAGCAGCTTGTCGCGGTCCTTAGCCAAAAACATTCAGTACTTC. Translating gives CASSLSRSLAKNIQYF. The full variable domain, completed using reference TRBV7-2 and TRBJ2-4, is GAGVSQSPSNKVTEKGKDVELRCDPISGHTALYWYRQSLGQGLEFLIYFQGNSAPDKSGLPSDRFSAERTGGSVSTLTIQRTQQEDSAVYLCASSLSRSLAKNIQYFGAGTRLSVL.

The gene calls are TRBV15 and TRBJ2-4, with D possibly being TRBD1 or TRBD2 (5 bases each). Per germline, CDR1 LNHNV and CDR2 YYDKDF (reference sequence). The CDR3 is 21 residues long. Trimming pared 3 bases from V and 2 bases from J, leaving 29 bases between. The CDR3 DNA sequence: TGTGCCACCAGCAGCCTCTATTCGACGGGCGGGCCCAGGGAAACCAAAAACATTCAGTACTTC. Residues: CATSSLYSTGGPRETKNIQYF.

The CDR3 loop reads CASSPPAGLGAFF. CDR3 in DNA: TGTGCCAGCAGCCCTCCGGCAGGTCTCGGAGCTTTCTTT. The V gene is TRBV13, the J gene TRBJ1-1; no clear D gene. V lost 5 bases and J lost 10, with 17 bases in between. Germline values: CDR1 PRHDT, CDR2 FYEKMQ (reference sequence). This CDR3 has 13 amino acids. The whole variable domain, remainder taken from reference TRBV13 and TRBJ1-1, is AAGVIQSPRHLIKEKRETATLKCYPIPRHDTVYWYQQGPGQDPQFLISFYEKMQSDKGSIPDRFSAQQFSDYHSELNMSSLELGDSALYFCASSPPAGLGAFFGQGTRLTVV.

The chain combines TRBV6-1 with TRBJ2-7; the match to TRBD1 covers 7 bases. V shed 6 bases, J shed 1 base, and the junction held 9 bases outside the gene matches. The CDR3 has 15 residues. Germline CDR1 reads MNHNS; CDR2 reads SASEGT. This chain's CDR3 is CASRGKQGVSYEQYF. The DNA for the CDR3 is TGTGCCAGCAGGGGCAAGCAGGGGGTTTCCTACGAGCAGTACTTC.